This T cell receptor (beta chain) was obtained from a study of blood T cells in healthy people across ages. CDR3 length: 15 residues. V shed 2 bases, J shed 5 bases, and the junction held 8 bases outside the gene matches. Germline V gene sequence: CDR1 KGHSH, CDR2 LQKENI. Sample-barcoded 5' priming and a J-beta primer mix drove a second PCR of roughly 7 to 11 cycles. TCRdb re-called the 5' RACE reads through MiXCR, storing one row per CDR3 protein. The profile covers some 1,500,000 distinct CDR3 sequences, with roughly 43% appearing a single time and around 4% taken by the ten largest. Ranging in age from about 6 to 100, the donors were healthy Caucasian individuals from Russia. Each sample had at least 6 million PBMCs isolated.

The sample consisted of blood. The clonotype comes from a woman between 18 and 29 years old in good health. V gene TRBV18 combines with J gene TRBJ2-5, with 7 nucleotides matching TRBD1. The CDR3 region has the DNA TGTGCCAGCTCACCAACTCTGGGACAGAGTGAGACCCAGTACTTC. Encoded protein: CASSPTLGQSETQYF.